The present T cell receptor (beta chain) was sequenced within a study of radiotherapy plus CTLA-4 blockade in lung cancer. The wider study: Disease control reached approximately 30%, with objective responses in approximately 20%.

Profiled with immunoSEQ multiplex PCR; TCRdb holds only in-frame clones, not every one. Among around 31,000 clones listed, 70% to 85% were seen once. The CDR3 runs to 15 residues. CDR1 and CDR2 from the germline V gene are MDHEN and SYDVKM. V shed 7 bases and J 4 bases; nucleotides not matched to a gene: 8. Details on this clone: Its antigen is undetermined.

Notes on the study in general: Radiotherapy with ipilimumab was followed by blood expansion of tumor-derived clones. According to reports, early shifts in blood T cell clones, alongside interferon-beta, forecast response most accurately.

The origin of this receptor is a human donor with non-small cell lung cancer who had stable disease on radiotherapy plus ipilimumab. This chain connects TRBV28 to TRBJ1-1; TRBD1 matches 11 bases. The sequenced sample was peripheral blood, obtained from a patient treated with radiotherapy plus ipilimumab. CDR3 in amino acids: CASKFLGTGGTEAFF. CDR3 DNA sequence: TGTGCCAGCAAGTTTTTGGGGACAGGGGGCACTGAAGCTTTCTTT.